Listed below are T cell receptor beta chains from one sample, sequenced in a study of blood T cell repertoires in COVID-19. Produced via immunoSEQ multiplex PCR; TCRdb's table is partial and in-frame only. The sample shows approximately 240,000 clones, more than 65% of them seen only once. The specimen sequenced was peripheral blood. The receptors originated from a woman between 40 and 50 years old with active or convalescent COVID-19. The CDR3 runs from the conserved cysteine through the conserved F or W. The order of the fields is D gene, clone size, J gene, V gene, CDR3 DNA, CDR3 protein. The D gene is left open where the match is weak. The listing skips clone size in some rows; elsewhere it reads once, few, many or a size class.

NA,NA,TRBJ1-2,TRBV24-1,TGTGCCACCAGTGACAGGGTAGGTGGCTACACCTTC,CATSDRVGGYTF
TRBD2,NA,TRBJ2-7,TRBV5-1,TGCGCCAGCAGCCCGGCGGGGGGGTACTACGAGCAGTACTTC,CASSPAGGYYEQYF
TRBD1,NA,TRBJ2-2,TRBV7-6,TGTGCCAGCAGCTCCGGGACAGGGGGCACCGGGGAGCTGTTTTTT,CASSSGTGGTGELFF
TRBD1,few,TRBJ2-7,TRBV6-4,TGTGCCAGCAGTCCGGGGACAGCCTACGAGCAGTACTTC,CASSPGTAYEQYF
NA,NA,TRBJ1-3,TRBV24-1,TGTGCCACCAGTGATTCCGTAAACACCATATATTTT,CATSDSVNTIYF
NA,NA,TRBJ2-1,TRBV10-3,TGTGCCACCTCCCGACTAGTCCCTACCTACAATGAGCAGTTCTTC,CATSRLVPTYNEQFF
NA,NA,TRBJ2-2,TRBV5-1,TGCGCCAGCAGCTACGGGTCCACCGGGGAGCTGTTTTTT,CASSYGSTGELFF
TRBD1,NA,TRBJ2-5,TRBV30,TGTGCCTGGAGTATAGATGGGACAGACCTCTACCAAGAGACCCAGTACTTC,CAWSIDGTDLYQETQYF
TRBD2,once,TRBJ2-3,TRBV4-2,TGTGCCAGCAGCCAAAACCCGGGGGGGCCCACAGATACGCAGTATTTT,CASSQNPGGPTDTQYF
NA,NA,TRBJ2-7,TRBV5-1,TGCGCCAGCAGCTGGACAAGAGCCTACGAGCAGTACTTC,CASSWTRAYEQYF
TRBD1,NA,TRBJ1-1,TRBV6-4,TGTGCCAGAGAAGGGACAGGGGTAGGGAACACTGAAGCTTTCTTT,CAREGTGVGNTEAFF
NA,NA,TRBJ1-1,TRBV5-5,TGTGCCAGCAGCTTTTTGTCGGGGGACACTGAAGCTTTCTTT,CASSFLSGDTEAFF
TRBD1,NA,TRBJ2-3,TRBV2,TGTGCCAGCAGTGAGGAACAGGGGGTTGCAGATACGCAGTATTTT,CASSEEQGVADTQYF
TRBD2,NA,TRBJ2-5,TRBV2,TGTGCCAGCAGGTCCAAAAACGCGGGGGGTGAGACCCAGTACTTC,CASRSKNAGGETQYF
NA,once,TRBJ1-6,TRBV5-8,TGTGCCAGCAGCCCCCCATCCCTCCACTTT,CASSPPSLHF
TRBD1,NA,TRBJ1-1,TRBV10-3,TGTGCCATCGCAGGGACAGGGGGGAAGAACACTGAAGCTTTCTTT,CAIAGTGGKNTEAFF
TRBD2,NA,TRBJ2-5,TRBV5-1,TGCGCCAGCAGCCCGGGACTAGCGGGGGCGGGAGAGACCCAGTACTTC,CASSPGLAGAGETQYF
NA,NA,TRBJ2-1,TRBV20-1,TGCAGTGCTAGCTTTTACAATGAGCAGTTCTTC,CSASFYNEQFF
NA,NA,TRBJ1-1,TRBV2,TGTGCCAGCAGTGTGTCGGGGTACACTGAAGCTTTCTTT,CASSVSGYTEAFF
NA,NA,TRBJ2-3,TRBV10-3,TGTGCCATCAAAGCAGATTTAGCGTTGAGCACAGATACGCAGTATTTT,CAIKADLALSTDTQYF
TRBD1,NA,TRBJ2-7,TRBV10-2,TGCGCCAGCAGTGCCGCACAGGGGGCGCCCTACGAGCAGTACTTC,CASSAAQGAPYEQYF
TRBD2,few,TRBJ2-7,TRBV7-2,TGTGCCAGCAGCTTAGTGGCTAGCGGGGGAACAGTCGAGCAGTACTTC,CASSLVASGGTVEQYF
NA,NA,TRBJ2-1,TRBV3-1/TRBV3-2,TGTGCCAGCAGCCAAGATCGGGTCCCCGGTGAGCAGTTCTTC,CASSQDRVPGEQFF
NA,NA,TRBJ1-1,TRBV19,TGTGCCAGTAGTATGGGCGGGGAAGCTTTCTTT,CASSMGGEAFF
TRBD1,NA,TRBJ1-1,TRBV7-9,TGTGCCAGCAGCGATCCCTGGGACAGACCCATGAACACTGAAGCTTTCTTT,CASSDPWDRPMNTEAFF
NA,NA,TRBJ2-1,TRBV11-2,TGTGCCAGCAGCAAAAGACGGGGGTCCTACAATGAGCAGTTCTTC,CASSKRRGSYNEQFF
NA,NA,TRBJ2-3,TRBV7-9,TGTGCCAGCAGCTCACACCAGAAGTTAGCGGTCTTTAGCACAGATACGCAGTATTTT,CASSSHQKLAVFSTDTQYF
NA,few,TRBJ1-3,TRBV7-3,TGTGCCAGCAGCCTCGACTCCCTCTCTGGAAACACCATATATTTT,CASSLDSLSGNTIYF
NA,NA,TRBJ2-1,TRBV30,TGTGCCTGGAACGAGGGAATCCACAATGAGCAGTTCTTC,CAWNEGIHNEQFF
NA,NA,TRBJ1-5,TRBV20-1,TGCAGTGCTAGTCCTGGGAGGGTCAATCAGCCCCAGCATTTT,CSASPGRVNQPQHF
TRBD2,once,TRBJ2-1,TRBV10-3,TGTGCCATTAGCGGGGGGGATTACAATGAGCAGTTCTTC,CAISGGDYNEQFF
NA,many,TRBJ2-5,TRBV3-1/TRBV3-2,TGTGCCAGCAGCCAAGAACTAGCAGAAGAGACCCAGTACTTC,CASSQELAEETQYF
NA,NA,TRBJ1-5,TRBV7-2,TGTGCCAGCAGCCCCCCGAATCAGCCCCAGCATTTT,CASSPPNQPQHF
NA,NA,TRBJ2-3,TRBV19,TGTGCCAGTAGGCGGGCCGAAAGCACAGATACGCAGTATTTT,CASRRAESTDTQYF
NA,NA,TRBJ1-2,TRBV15,TGTGCCACCAGCAGAGATCGGAACTATGGCTACACCTTC,CATSRDRNYGYTF
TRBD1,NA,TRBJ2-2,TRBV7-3,TGTGCCAGCAGCTGGACAGGGTACCCCGGGGAGCTGTTTTTT,CASSWTGYPGELFF
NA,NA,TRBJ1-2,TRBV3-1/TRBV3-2,TGTGCCAGCAGCCAGGAAGCTATTGAGGCGCACACCTTC,CASSQEAIEAHTF
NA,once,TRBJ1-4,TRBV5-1,TGCGCCAGCAGCAGACAACAGGGAACTAATGAAAAACTGTTTTTT,CASSRQQGTNEKLFF
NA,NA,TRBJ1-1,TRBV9,TGTGCCAGCAGCGCGACGATTGGAGAGGGGAACACTGAAGCTTTCTTT,CASSATIGEGNTEAFF
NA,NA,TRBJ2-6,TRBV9,TGTGCCAGCAGCCCCGGGGTCTCTGGGGCCAACGTCCTGACTTTC,CASSPGVSGANVLTF
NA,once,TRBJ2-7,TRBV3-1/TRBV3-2,TGTGCCAGCAGCCAAGATCGTACAGGGGAGCAGTACTTC,CASSQDRTGEQYF
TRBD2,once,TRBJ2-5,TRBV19,TGTGCCAGTAGCCCACGACTAGCGGGGTTTAATTACCAAGAGACCCAGTACTTC,CASSPRLAGFNYQETQYF
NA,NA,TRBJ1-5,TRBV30,TGTGCCTGGAGTGACAGGGTTCGACAGCCCCAGCATTTT,CAWSDRVRQPQHF
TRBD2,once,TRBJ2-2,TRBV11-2,TGTGCCAGCAGCGGGCTAGCGGGGGGCGACGGGGAGCTGTTTTTT,CASSGLAGGDGELFF
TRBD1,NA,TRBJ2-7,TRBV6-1,TGTGCCAGCAGTACCAACAGGGGTAACTCCTACGAGCAGTACTTC,CASSTNRGNSYEQYF
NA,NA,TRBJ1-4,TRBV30,TGTGCCTGGCACAGGTCGGTGGAAGAAAAACTGTTTTTT,CAWHRSVEEKLFF
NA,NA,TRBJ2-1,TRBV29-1,TGCAGCGTTGAAGAGATTCTAGGAAGGGGAAGGGGTGAGCAGTTCTTC,CSVEEILGRGRGEQFF
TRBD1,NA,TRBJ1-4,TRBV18,TGTGCCAGCTCACCCAGGGACAGTAATGAAAAACTGTTTTTT,CASSPRDSNEKLFF
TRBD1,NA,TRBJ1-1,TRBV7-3,TGTGCCAGCAGTCAGGAGGGGGCGCGTACTGAAGCTTTCTTT,CASSQEGARTEAFF
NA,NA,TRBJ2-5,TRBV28,TGTGCCAGCAGTTCCCAGGGAGCTGGAGGGGAGACCCAGTACTTC,CASSSQGAGGETQYF
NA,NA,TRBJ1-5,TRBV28,TGTGCCAGCAGTTTAACGCGTCAGGGAAGCAATCAGCCCCAGCATTTT,CASSLTRQGSNQPQHF
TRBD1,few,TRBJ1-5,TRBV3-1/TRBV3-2,TGTGCCAGCAGCCAAGATTTCAGGGGGCATCAGCCCCAGCATTTT,CASSQDFRGHQPQHF
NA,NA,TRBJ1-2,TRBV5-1,TGCGCCAGCAGCTTGGCCCTCGGGGAGGGGAGTGGCTACACCTTC,CASSLALGEGSGYTF
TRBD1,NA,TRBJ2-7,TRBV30,TGTGCCTGGAGTGTCTCAGGGGGAACAGGCGAGCAGTACTTC,CAWSVSGGTGEQYF